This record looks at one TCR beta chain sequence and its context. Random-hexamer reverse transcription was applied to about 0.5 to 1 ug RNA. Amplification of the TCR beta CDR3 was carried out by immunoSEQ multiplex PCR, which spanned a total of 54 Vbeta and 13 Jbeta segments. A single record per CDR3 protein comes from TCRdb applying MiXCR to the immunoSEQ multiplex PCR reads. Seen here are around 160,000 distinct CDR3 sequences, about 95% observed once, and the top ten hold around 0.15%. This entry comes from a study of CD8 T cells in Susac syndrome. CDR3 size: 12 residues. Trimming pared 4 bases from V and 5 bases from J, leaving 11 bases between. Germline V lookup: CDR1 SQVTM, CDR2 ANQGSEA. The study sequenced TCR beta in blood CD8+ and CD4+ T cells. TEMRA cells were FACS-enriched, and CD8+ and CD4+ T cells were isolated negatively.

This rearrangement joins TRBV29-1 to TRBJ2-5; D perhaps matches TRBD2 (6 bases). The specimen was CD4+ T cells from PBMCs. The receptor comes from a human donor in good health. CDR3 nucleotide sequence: TGCAGCGTTGGGGCAGGGAGGGAGACCCAGTACTTC. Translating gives CSVGAGRETQYF.